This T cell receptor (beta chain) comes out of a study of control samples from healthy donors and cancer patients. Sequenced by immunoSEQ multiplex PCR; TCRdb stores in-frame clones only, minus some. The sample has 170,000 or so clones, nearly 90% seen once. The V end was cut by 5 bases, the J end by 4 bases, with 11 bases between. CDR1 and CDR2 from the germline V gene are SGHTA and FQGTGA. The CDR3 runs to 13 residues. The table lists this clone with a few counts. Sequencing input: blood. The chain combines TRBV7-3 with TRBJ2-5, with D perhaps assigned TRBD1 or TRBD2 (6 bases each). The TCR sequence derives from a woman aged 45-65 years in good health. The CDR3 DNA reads TGTGCCAGCAGCGCCGGGGGCGCAGAGACCCAGTACTTC. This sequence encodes CASSAGGAETQYF.